The clone carrying this T cell receptor (beta chain) was seen a single time. Its antigen is still unknown. The data stem from a study of OX40 agonist ivuxolimab in advanced cancers. Study-wide background: Patients' therapy was ivuxolimab, an antibody that acts as an agonist of OX40 (CD134).

The protocol was immunoSEQ multiplex PCR, while the TCRdb copy is restricted to in-frame clones and leaves out a portion. The sample includes over 65,000 clones, around 92% seen only once; the top ten take 0.5% to 0.65%. Study-wide points: CD4+ and CD8+ T cells in blood underwent clonal expansion by week 6 at 0.1 to 3.0 mg/kg. What antigens the expanded peripheral T cells recognized was never established.

The TCR originated in an adult with an advanced solid tumor such as melanoma, head and neck, liver or kidney cancer. The source material was CD4+ or CD8+ T cells sorted from blood, sampled in a trial of the OX40 agonist ivuxolimab.

For the CDR3, the DNA is TGTGCCAGCAGGCTCGGGACAGGGTCCTATGGCTACACCTTC. This gives the protein CASRLGTGSYGYTF. The chain combines TRBV6-6 with TRBJ1-2; 9 bases are shared with TRBD1. This CDR3 has 14 residues. V lost 6 bases and J lost 4; bases outside the gene matches: 6. The V gene's germline CDR1 is MNHNY and CDR2 SVGAGI (reference sequence).